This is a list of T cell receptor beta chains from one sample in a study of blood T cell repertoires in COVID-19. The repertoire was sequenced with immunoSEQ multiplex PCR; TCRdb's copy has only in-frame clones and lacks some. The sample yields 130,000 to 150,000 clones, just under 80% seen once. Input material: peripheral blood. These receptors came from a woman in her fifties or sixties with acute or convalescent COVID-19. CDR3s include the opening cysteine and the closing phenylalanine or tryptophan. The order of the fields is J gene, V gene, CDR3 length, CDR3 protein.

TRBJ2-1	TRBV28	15	CASSSPGQIYNEQFF
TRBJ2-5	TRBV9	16	CASSGRLAGTQETQYF
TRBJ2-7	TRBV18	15	CASSPRQIKADEQYF
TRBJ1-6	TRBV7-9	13	CASSLEWDSPLHF
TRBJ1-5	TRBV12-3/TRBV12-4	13	CASTVDSNQPQHF
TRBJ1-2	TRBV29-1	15	CSASSPGQGAHGYTF
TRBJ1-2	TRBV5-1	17	CASSLVQGALSNYGYTF
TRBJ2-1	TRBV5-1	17	CASSYNLAGGSINEQFF
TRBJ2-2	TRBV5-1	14	CASSWTGSTGELFF
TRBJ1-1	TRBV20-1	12	CSASAGNTEAFF
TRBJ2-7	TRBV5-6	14	CASRVRLRGYEQYF
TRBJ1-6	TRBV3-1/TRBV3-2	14	CASSRGQVNSPLHF
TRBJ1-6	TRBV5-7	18	CASSWDSDSPLRTSPLHF
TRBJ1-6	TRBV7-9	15	CASSARGSPNSPLHF
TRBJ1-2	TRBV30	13	CAWSVLSGYGYTF
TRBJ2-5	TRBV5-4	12	CASSLRSETQYF
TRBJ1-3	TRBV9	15	CASSVGGVSGNTIYF
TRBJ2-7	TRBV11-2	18	CASSLAWTSGRAGYEQYF
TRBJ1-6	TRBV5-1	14	CASSLSSYNSPLHF
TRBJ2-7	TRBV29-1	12	CSVEDASYEQYF
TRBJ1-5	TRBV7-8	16	CASSSEGQGSNQPQHF
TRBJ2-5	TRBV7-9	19	CASSRIPGLAGGKKETQYF
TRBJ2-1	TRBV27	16	CASSPRGAGGWDEQFF
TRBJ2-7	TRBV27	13	CASSERLVLEQYF
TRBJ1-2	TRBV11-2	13	CASSWEGDYGYTF
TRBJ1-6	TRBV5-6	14	CASSFGTASGYLHF
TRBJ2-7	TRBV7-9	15	CASSLGRDVTYEQYF
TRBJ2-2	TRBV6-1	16	CASSEKVAGITGELFF
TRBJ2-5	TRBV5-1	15	CASSLAQGGRETQYF
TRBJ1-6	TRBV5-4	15	CASSPERGLNSPLHF
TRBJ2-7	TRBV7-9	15	CASSSWGEAPYEQYF
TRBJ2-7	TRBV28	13	CASSLSKPYEQYF
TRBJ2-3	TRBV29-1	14	CSSEGGGSTDTQYF
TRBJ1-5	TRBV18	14	CASSPGAGNQPQHF
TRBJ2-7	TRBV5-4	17	CASSLVSSGSLSYEQYF
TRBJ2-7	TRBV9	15	CASSVGGLSSYEQYF
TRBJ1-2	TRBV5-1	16	CASSRTGVEGVYGYTF
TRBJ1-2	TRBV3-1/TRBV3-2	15	CASSQDSMANYGYTF
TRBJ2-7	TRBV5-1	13	CASSLTFGGEQYF
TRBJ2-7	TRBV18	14	CASSLAASSYEQYF
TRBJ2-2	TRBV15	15	CATSRDRFLTGELFF
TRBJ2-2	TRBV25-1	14	CASGDRGNTGELFF
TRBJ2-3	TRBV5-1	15	CASTGWEQEGDTQYF
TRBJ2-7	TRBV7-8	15	CASSLEGTSSYEQYF
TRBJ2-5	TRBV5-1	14	CASSLDRGWETQYF
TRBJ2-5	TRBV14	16	CASSQAGTSGSETQYF
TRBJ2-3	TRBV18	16	CASSPGLAGGPDTQYF
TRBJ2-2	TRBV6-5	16	CASSYLAGDLAGELFF
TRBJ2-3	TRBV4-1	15	CASSQDTSLTDTQYF
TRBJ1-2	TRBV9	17	CASSADHRVLRNYGYTF
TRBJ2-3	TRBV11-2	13	CASSFSVTDTQYF
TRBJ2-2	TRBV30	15	CAWSHAISNTGELFF